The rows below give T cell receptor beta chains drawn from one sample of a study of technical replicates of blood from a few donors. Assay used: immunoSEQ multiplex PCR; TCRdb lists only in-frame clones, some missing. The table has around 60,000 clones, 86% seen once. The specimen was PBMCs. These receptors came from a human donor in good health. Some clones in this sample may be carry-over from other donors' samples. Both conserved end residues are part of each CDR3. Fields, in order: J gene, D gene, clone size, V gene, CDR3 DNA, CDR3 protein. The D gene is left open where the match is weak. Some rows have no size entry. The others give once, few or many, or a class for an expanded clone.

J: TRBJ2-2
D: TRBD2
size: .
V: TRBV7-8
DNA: TGTGCCAGCAGGGCTAGCGGGAGCGAAACCGGGGAGCTGTTTTTT
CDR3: CASRASGSETGELFF

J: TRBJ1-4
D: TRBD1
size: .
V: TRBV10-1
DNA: TGCGCCAGCAGTGCTAAACCGACAGGGGATTTCGTCGGAACTAATGAAAAACTGTTTTTT
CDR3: CASSAKPTGDFVGTNEKLFF

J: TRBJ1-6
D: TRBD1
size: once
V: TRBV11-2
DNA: TGTGCCAGCAGCAAACATGGGACAGGCCCTAATTCACCCCTCCACTTT
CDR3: CASSKHGTGPNSPLHF

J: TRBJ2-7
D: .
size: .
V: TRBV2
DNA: TGTGCCCTCGGGACTTTATCCTACGAGCAGTACTTC
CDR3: CALGTLSYEQYF

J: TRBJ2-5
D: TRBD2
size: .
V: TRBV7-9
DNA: TGTGCCAGCAGCTTAGGTTCTTCCGGGGGGAGAGAGACCCAGTACTTC
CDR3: CASSLGSSGGRETQYF

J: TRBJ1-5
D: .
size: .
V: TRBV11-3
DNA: TGTGCCAGCAGCTCCAGACAGCCTCTTAGCAATCAGCCCCAGCATTTT
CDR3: CASSSRQPLSNQPQHF

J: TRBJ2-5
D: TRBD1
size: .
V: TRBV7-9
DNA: TGTGCCAGCAGCTTAGGCAGGGGGTACCAAGAGACCCAGTACTTC
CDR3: CASSLGRGYQETQYF

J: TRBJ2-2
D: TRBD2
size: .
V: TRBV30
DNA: TGTGCCTGGGGGGGACTAGCGGGAGCCATGAACACCGGGGAGCTGTTTTTT
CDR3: CAWGGLAGAMNTGELFF

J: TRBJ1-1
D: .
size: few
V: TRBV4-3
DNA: TGCGCCAGCAGCCAAGACGTGGGGGGAGGAGGCACTGAAGCTTTCTTT
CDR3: CASSQDVGGGGTEAFF

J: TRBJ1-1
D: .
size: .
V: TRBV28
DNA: TGTGCCAGCAGTCAGCAGCGGGGGATGGGCACTGAAGCTTTCTTT
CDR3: CASSQQRGMGTEAFF

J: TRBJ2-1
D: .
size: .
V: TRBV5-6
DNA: TGTGCCAGCAGCTTCCAGGTAGAGGAGCAGTTCTTC
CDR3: CASSFQVEEQFF

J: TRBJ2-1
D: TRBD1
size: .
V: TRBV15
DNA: TGTGCCACCAGCAACCCGGGACAGGGGTCCAATGAGCAGTTCTTC
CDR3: CATSNPGQGSNEQFF

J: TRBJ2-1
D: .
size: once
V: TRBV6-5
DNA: TGTGCCAGCAGTTATTCCGAGACCTACAATGAGCAGTTCTTC
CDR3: CASSYSETYNEQFF

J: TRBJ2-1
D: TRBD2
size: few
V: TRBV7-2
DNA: TGTGCCAGCAGATACAGGGAGGGGACTAGCGGGGCATACAATGAGCAGTTCTTC
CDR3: CASRYREGTSGAYNEQFF

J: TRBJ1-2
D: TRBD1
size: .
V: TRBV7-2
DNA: TGTGCCAGCAGCTGGTACAGGGGTGCTAACTATGGCTACACCTTC
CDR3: CASSWYRGANYGYTF

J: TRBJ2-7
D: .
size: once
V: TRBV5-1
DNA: TGCGCCAGCAGGGCGGGATCCCTCTCCTACGAGCAGTACTTC
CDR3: CASRAGSLSYEQYF

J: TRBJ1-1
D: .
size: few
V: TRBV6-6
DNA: TGTGCCAGCAGTTGGGGGCGTGAAGCTTTCTTT
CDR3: CASSWGREAFF

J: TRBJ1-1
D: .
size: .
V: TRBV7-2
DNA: TGTGCCAGCAGCCCCGGGCGCGGGGCTGAAGCTTTCTTT
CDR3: CASSPGRGAEAFF

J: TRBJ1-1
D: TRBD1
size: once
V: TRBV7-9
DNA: TGTGCCACCCTCAGGGGGATAGACCGGAACACTGAAGCTTTCTTT
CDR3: CATLRGIDRNTEAFF

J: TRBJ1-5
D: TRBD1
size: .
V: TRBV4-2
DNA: TGTGCCAGCAGCCAAGAGACAGGGTTGGGTCAGCCCCAGCATTTT
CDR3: CASSQETGLGQPQHF

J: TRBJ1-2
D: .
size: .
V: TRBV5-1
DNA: TGCGCCAGCAGCCCAACGGGGGGCAGCTATTCTGGAGGCTACACCTTC
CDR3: CASSPTGGSYSGGYTF

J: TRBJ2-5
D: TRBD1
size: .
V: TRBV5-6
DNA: TGTGCCAGCAGCCCCGGGACAGGGACCGAAGAGACCCAGTACTTC
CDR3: CASSPGTGTEETQYF

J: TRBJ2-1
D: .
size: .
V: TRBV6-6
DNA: TGTGCCAGCAGTTACACCCGACTGTACAATGAGCAGTTCTTC
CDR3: CASSYTRLYNEQFF

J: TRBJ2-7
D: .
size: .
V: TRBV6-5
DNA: TGTGCCAGCAGTTACTCGGAGGGCCTGGGGGACGAGCAGTACTTC
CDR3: CASSYSEGLGDEQYF

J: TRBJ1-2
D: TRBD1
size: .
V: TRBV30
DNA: TGTGCCTCAGGGACAGGGCAATATGGCTACACCTTC
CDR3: CASGTGQYGYTF

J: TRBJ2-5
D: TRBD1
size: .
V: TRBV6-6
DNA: TGTGCCAGCACCTTGGGACAGGGAACCGGTGGAGAGACCCAGTACTTC
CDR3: CASTLGQGTGGETQYF

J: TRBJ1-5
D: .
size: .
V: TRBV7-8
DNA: TGTGCCAGCACCCCCCAGGGGATGGGTGAGCCCCAGCATTTT
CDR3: CASTPQGMGEPQHF

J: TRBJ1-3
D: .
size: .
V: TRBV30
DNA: TGTGCCTGGAGTGGCCTTCAGACCATATATTTT
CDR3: CAWSGLQTIYF

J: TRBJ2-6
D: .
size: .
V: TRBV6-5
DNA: TGTGCCAGCAGTTACTTCCTCTCCGGGGCCAACGTCCTGACTTTC
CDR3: CASSYFLSGANVLTF

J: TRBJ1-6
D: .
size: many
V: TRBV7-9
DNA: TGTGCCAGCAGCGCTGACAGGTCCACTAGGGCATCACCCCTCCACTTT
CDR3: CASSADRSTRASPLHF

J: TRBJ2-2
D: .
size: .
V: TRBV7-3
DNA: TGTGCCAGCAGCTTAAGAGGACAGTACACCGGGGAGCTGTTTTTT
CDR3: CASSLRGQYTGELFF

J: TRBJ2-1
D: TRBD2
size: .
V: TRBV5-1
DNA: TGCGCCAGCAGCTTGGGACTAGCGACGTACAATGAGCAGTTCTTC
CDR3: CASSLGLATYNEQFF

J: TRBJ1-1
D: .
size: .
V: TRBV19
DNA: TGTGCCAGTAGTATAGACCCGACGAGGACTGAAGCTTTCTTT
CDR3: CASSIDPTRTEAFF

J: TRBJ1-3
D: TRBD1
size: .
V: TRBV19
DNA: TGTGCCAGTAGTAGTCGGACAGGGGTCTCTGGAAACACCATATATTTT
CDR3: CASSSRTGVSGNTIYF

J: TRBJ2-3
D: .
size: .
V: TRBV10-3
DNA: TGTGCCATCAGTGATTCTTCGGACAACACAGATACGCAGTATTTT
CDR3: CAISDSSDNTDTQYF

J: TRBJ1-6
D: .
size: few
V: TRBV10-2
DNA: TGCGCCAGCAGGTTTCAATCGGGTTCACCCCTCCACTTT
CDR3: CASRFQSGSPLHF

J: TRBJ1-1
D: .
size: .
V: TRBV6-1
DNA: TGTGCCAGCAGCCTCCCCGAAGAGAGAACCACTGAAGCTTTCTTT
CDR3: CASSLPEERTTEAFF

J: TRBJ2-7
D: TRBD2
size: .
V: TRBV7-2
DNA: TGTGCCAGCAGATTGCGGGGGACCTACGAGCAGTACTTC
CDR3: CASRLRGTYEQYF

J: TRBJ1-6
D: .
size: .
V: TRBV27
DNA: TGTGCCAGCAGTTTTGGGGGGACCTCACCCCTCCACTTT
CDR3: CASSFGGTSPLHF

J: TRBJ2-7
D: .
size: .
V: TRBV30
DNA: TGTGCCTGGAATAGCTTTGGTGCACACGAGCAGTACTTC
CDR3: CAWNSFGAHEQYF

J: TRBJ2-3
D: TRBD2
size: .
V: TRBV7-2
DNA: TGTGCCAGCAGCTTAACGGGACTAGCGGGGGTAACAGATACGCAGTATTTT
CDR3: CASSLTGLAGVTDTQYF

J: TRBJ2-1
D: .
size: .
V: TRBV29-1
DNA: TGCAGCACGGATCAAGACACCTACAATGAGCAGTTCTTC
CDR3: CSTDQDTYNEQFF

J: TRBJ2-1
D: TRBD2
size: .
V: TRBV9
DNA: TGTGCCAGCAGCGTAGGGGTTAGCGGGCACAATGAGCAGTTCTTC
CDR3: CASSVGVSGHNEQFF

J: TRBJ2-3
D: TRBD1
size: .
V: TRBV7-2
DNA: TGTGCCAGCAGCTTAGTGGGGACAGCCTACACAGATACGCAGTATTTT
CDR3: CASSLVGTAYTDTQYF

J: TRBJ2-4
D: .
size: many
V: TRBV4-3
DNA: TGCGCCAGCAGCCAAGAGCTACAGGGACGGGACATTCAGTACTTC
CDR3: CASSQELQGRDIQYF

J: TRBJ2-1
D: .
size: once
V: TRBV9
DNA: TGTGCCAGCAGCGATATGGACTATGACAATGAGCAGTTCTTC
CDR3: CASSDMDYDNEQFF

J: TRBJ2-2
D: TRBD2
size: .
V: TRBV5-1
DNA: TGCGCCAGCACCCTGGGTGAGGGAGGGCCGATGGCCGGGGAGCTGTTTTTT
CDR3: CASTLGEGGPMAGELFF

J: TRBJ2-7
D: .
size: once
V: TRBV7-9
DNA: TGTGCCAGCAGCTTAGTATCAGGGGCGACTCATTACGAGCAGTACTTC
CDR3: CASSLVSGATHYEQYF